A single sample is the source of the 27 T cell receptor beta chains below, sequenced in a study of T-cell reconstitution after alpha-beta-depleted transplantation in children. Using unique molecular identifiers, the investigators prepared the TCRbeta library. MiXCR, applied by TCRdb to the PCR reads, yields one record per CDR3 protein. Among approximately 980,000 distinct CDR3 sequences listed, about 31% were seen once. The sequenced sample was PBMCs, mostly from graft donor cells, obtained 360 days after TCRalphabeta/CD19-depleted stem cell transplant. The source is a boy under two years old who had a stem cell transplant for SCID, so the T cells may come from the graft donor.

J is TRBJ2-4 and V is TRBV29-1, with TRBD1 matching 9 bases. Germline V gene sequence: CDR1 SQVTM, CDR2 ANQGSEA. Unmatched junction bases numbered 0, after V lost 6 bases and J lost 0 bases. The CDR3 length is 13 residues. CDR3: CSVGQGAKNIQYF. The CDR3, as DNA: TGCAGCGTGGGACAGGGAGCCAAAAACATTCAGTACTTC.

This clonotype showed up many times. J is TRBJ2-3 and V is TRBV12-3 or TRBV12-4; 9 bases map to TRBD1. V dropped 4 bases and J dropped 3; count of bases not matched to a gene: 2. CDR3 length equals 14 residues. CDR3 loop: CASSYRGRTDTQYF. In nucleotides, the CDR3 is TGTGCCAGCAGTTACAGGGGGCGAACAGATACGCAGTATTTT.

This clonotype has at least ten counts. Here the CDR3 DNA reads TGCGCCAGCAACTTTCAGTGGGCTAGCGATCTAATAGATACGCAGTATTTT. Translated, it gives CASNFQWASDLIDTQYF. V and J are TRBV10-2 and TRBJ2-3, with D maybe TRBD2 (6 bases). Between the trimmed V and J ends, which lost 7 bases and 5 bases, there was a span of 25 bases. The CDR3 runs to 17 residues. CDR1 WSHSY and CDR2 SAAADI come from the germline V gene.

The chain uses TRBV20-1 and TRBJ2-5; the match to TRBD2 covers 7 bases. The ends lost 0 bases at V and 5 bases at J; junction bases unmatched: 6. The germline gives CDR1 DFQATT, CDR2 SNEGSKA (reference sequence). The CDR3 is made up of 14 amino acids. CDR3 DNA sequence: TGCAGTGCTAGAGAGGGGGGGACGGGGGAGACCCAGTACTTC. Translating it yields CSAREGGTGETQYF.

This clonotype was seen once. The CDR3 bases are TGCAGTGCTAATGGGAAACCTTCGCTTACTAGCGGGTGGGAGACCCAGTACTTC. Amino acid sequence: CSANGKPSLTSGWETQYF. The V gene is TRBV20-1, the J gene TRBJ2-5; 9 bases map to TRBD2. The CDR3 runs to 18 residues. V shed 4 bases and J 5 bases; nucleotides not matched to a gene: 20. In germline, CDR1 is DFQATT, CDR2 SNEGSKA (reference sequence).

The chain uses TRBV15 and TRBJ2-7; tentative D call: TRBD1 (6 bases). From germline, CDR1 is LNHNV and CDR2 YYDKDF (reference sequence). V lost 0 bases, J lost 2 bases, and 23 bases lay in between. CDR3 length equals 19 residues. The chain's CDR3 is CATSRDMGRTSDSPYEQYF. The CDR3 coding sequence is TGTGCCACCAGCAGAGACATGGGGAGAACTTCGGACAGCCCCTACGAGCAGTACTTC.

In its sample, this clonotype was seen a few times. The chain is built from TRBV12-3 or TRBV12-4 and TRBJ1-5; D possibly corresponds to TRBD1 (5 bases). The CDR3 totals 17 residues. V was pared by 3 bases and J by 5 bases, with 20 bases between. CDR3 coding DNA: TGTGCCAGCAGTTTGTCTGGGGCTGCGGGCGGTGATCAGCCCCAGCATTTT. It encodes CASSLSGAAGGDQPQHF.

This clonotype has a count of ten or more. The V call is TRBV7-9, the J call TRBJ1-4; no firm D call. The CDR3 covers 15 residues. V lost 6 bases to trimming and J lost 8 bases, with 19 bases between them. The germline V gene encodes CDR1 SEHNR and CDR2 FQNEAQ (reference sequence). The CDR3 DNA reads TGTGCCAGCAGTCCAGCCGGGTCCGTGCGCGAAAAACTGTTTTTT. Translation: CASSPAGSVREKLFF.

This clonotype was observed at least ten times. This CDR3 reads CSAGWFQETQYF. As DNA, the CDR3 is TGCAGCGCGGGGTGGTTCCAAGAGACCCAGTACTTC. V usage is TRBV29-1 and J usage is TRBJ2-5; maybe TRBD2 (5 bases). The CDR3 runs to 12 residues. The V gene's germline CDR1 is SQVTM and CDR2 ANQGSEA. Trimming cost V 7 bases and J 1 base, with 10 bases left between them.

The chain links TRBV12-3 or TRBV12-4 to TRBJ2-5; the D is unclear. V was trimmed by 1 base and J by 5 bases, leaving 8 bases between them. The CDR3 length is 13 residues. The CDR3 spells CASSLERLETQYF. The CDR3 DNA reads TGTGCCAGCAGTTTAGAAAGGTTGGAGACCCAGTACTTC.

The rearrangement uses TRBV30 and TRBJ2-3, with D possibly being TRBD1 or TRBD2 (5 bases each). Trimming pared 2 bases from V and 1 base from J, leaving 13 bases between. The germline V gene has CDR1 GTSNPN and CDR2 SVGIG (reference sequence). There are 15 residues in the CDR3. CDR3 DNA sequence: TGTGCCTGGAGTCCTCTTCGGGGACGCACAGATACGCAGTATTTT. This encodes CAWSPLRGRTDTQYF.

The chain employs TRBV4-3 and TRBJ2-7, with D unresolved. Trimming left V 1 base short and J 4 bases short, with 14 bases between. This CDR3 contains 15 residues. Germline values: CDR1 LGHNA, CDR2 YSLEER. CDR3 DNA: TGCGCCAGCAGCCAAGTAGAAGGCGGTTTTTACGAGCAGTACTTC. It translates to CASSQVEGGFYEQYF.

The rearrangement links TRBV4-2 to TRBJ1-4; 7 nucleotides line up with TRBD1. V shed 0 bases and J 5 bases; nucleotides not matched to a gene: 9. The CDR3 length is 17 residues. Germline assignment: CDR1 LGHNA and CDR2 YNFKEQ. The CDR3 is CASSQDGEGTENEKLFF. CDR3 DNA sequence: TGTGCCAGCAGCCAAGATGGAGAAGGGACAGAAAATGAAAAACTGTTTTTT.

The rearrangement joins TRBV7-8 to TRBJ2-3; no definite D call. Trimming took off 1 base at V and 2 bases at J, with 10 bases between the two ends. Germline V gene data show CDR1 as SGHVS and CDR2 as FQNEAQ. The CDR3 sequence is 15 residues long. CDR3: CASSLGQSYTDTQYF. CDR3 nucleotide sequence: TGTGCCAGCAGCTTAGGGCAGTCTTACACAGATACGCAGTATTTT.

The chain recombines TRBV5-1 with TRBJ2-7; no definite D call. Germline lookup yields CDR1 SGHRS and CDR2 YFSETQ. Trimming shortened V by 2 bases and J by 5 bases, and 14 bases separated the two germline ends. The length of the CDR3 is 14 residues. The CDR3 DNA sequence: TGCGCCAGCAGCTTAATAGGACCTGTCGACGAGCAGTACTTC. Its protein product is CASSLIGPVDEQYF. The variable domain in full, with the rest retrieved from reference TRBV5-1 and TRBJ2-7, is KAGVTQTPRYLIKTRGQQVTLSCSPISGHRSVSWYQQTPGQGLQFLFEYFSETQRNKGNFPGRFSGRQFSNSRSEMNVSTLELGDSALYLCASSLIGPVDEQYFGPGTRLTVT.

This clonotype showed up just a few times. The V call is TRBV6-5, the J call TRBJ2-6; 12 bases align to TRBD1. Germline V gives CDR1 MNHEY, CDR2 SVGAGI. This CDR3 is built from 19 residues. Losses at the gene ends were 2 bases for V and 1 base for J; bases not matched to a gene: 6. This CDR3 is CASSYARGQGASGANVLTF. In DNA, the CDR3 is TGTGCCAGCAGTTACGCGCGGGGACAGGGGGCATCTGGGGCCAACGTCCTGACTTTC.

V is TRBV5-1 and J is TRBJ2-3, with D uncertain. CDR1 and CDR2 (germline): SGHRS, YFSETQ. V was trimmed by 4 bases and J by 3 bases, leaving 18 bases between them. The CDR3 spans 16 residues. The CDR3 bases are TGCGCCAGCAGCCCCCCACCTGGGCTGAGTACAGATACGCAGTATTTT. Its protein product is CASSPPPGLSTDTQYF.

This clonotype was found many times. This chain uses TRBV29-1 with TRBJ1-3; D may be TRBD1 (5 bases). This CDR3 comprises 12 residues. Trimming took off 2 bases at V and 4 bases at J, with 6 bases between the two ends. Per the germline V gene, CDR1 is SQVTM and CDR2 is ANQGSEA. In DNA, the CDR3 is TGCAGCGTTGAAACAGGAGGAAACACCATATATTTT. It encodes CSVETGGNTIYF.

J is TRBJ1-5 and V is TRBV10-3; perhaps TRBD1 as D (5 bases). The ends were cut back, 0 bases at V and 11 bases at J, with 17 bases in the middle. CDR3 size: 15 residues. From germline, CDR1 is ENHRY and CDR2 SYGVKD. CDR3 residues: CAISESGGEGQSQHF. The DNA of the CDR3 is TGTGCCATCAGTGAGTCGGGCGGAGAGGGGCAATCCCAGCATTTT.

The chain joins TRBV12-3 or TRBV12-4 to TRBJ2-5; 8 positions match TRBD2. V shed 3 bases and J 2 bases; nucleotides not matched to a gene: 5. The CDR3 runs 15 residues. CDR3 bases: TGTGCCAGCAGTTTTTTTTCTAGCGGGCAAGAGACCCAGTACTTC. Translating it yields CASSFFSSGQETQYF.

This clonotype was counted only a few times. In DNA form, the CDR3 reads TGCAGTGCCGCGAAACCGGCAGGGAAAGGTCGCTATGGCTACACCTTC. It encodes CSAAKPAGKGRYGYTF. The rearrangement joins TRBV20-1 to TRBJ1-2; maybe TRBD1 (5 bases). CDR3 length equals 16 residues. With 6 bases removed from V and 4 bases from J, the gap between germline ends came to 24 bases. Germline CDR1 DFQATT, CDR2 SNEGSKA (reference sequence).

This clonotype was detected a few times. The chain carries TRBV4-1 and TRBJ2-2, with TRBD2 identical over 9 bases. The CDR3 is 17 residues long. J was trimmed by 0 bases and V by 4 bases; bases with no gene match: 6. CDR1 and CDR2 from the germline V gene are MGHRA and YSYEKL. CDR3 coding DNA: TGCGCCAGCAGCCCGGTGGCGGGGGGGCCGAACACCGGGGAGCTGTTTTTT. Residues: CASSPVAGGPNTGELFF.

This clonotype was picked up a small number of times. The chain links TRBV6-5 to TRBJ1-2, with TRBD1 identical over 8 bases. The CDR3 consists of 15 residues. V gave up 0 bases and J gave up 6 bases; unmatched junction bases: 6. Germline CDR1 and CDR2: MNHEY and SVGAGI. This CDR3 is CASSYSRQGADGYTF. CDR3 nucleotides: TGTGCCAGCAGTTACTCGCGGCAGGGGGCTGATGGCTACACCTTC.

The chain links TRBV12-3 or TRBV12-4 to TRBJ1-1, with D possibly being TRBD1 (6 bases). Deletions cut 6 bases from V and 6 bases from J, with 14 bases between. The CDR3 has 13 amino acids. The CDR3 loop is CASSRMTGAEAFF. In DNA, the CDR3 is TGTGCCAGCAGCCGAATGACAGGCGCTGAAGCTTTCTTT.

This clonotype was seen a single time. This sequence joins TRBV12-3 or TRBV12-4 and TRBJ1-1; TRBD1 is a possible D gene (5 bases). Trimming removed 3 bases at V and 1 base at J, with 18 bases between. The CDR3 totals 17 residues. The CDR3 DNA reads TGTGCCAGCAGTTTCGGCGTCGGGGGGGGGAAGAACACTGAAGCTTTCTTT. Residues: CASSFGVGGGKNTEAFF.

This rearrangement joins TRBV7-8 to TRBJ2-2; D may be TRBD1 or TRBD2 (5 bases each). CDR3 length: 12 residues. CDR1 SGHVS and CDR2 FQNEAQ come from the germline V gene. The CDR3 nucleotides are TGTGGGGGGAATGGGGGACCCGGGGAGCTGTTTTTT. It encodes CGGNGGPGELFF.

The CDR3 loop reads CASSMGLLEAFF. DNA for the CDR3: TGTGCCAGCAGTATGGGACTTTTGGAAGCTTTCTTT. The chain has TRBV12-3 or TRBV12-4 and TRBJ1-1; D might be TRBD1 (5 bases). The ends were cut back, 5 bases at V and 8 bases at J, with 12 bases in the middle. The CDR3 loop spans 12 amino acids.